This TCR beta chain was identified in a study of blood T cell repertoires in COVID-19. Across the whole study: Sources were T cells, B-cell-depleted T cells, or PBMCs; the material itself was cDNA or gDNA.

With 4 bases removed from V and 5 bases from J, the gap between germline ends came to 20 bases. Germline V CDR1 and CDR2: KGHSH, LQKENI. The CDR3 runs to 16 residues. In the study's own analysis: The assay estimated nucleated cells by amplifying reference gene primers. Sequencing used immunoSEQ multiplex PCR; TCRdb keeps in-frame clones, though not all of them. V, J and clone size derive from that table, while D and trimming were established from the DNA sequence. The sample has some 340,000 clones; approximately 90% are singletons. The receptor comes from a woman younger than 45 who had been exposed to COVID-19. The source material was PBMCs or T cells enriched from blood (not recorded which). J is TRBJ1-2 and V is TRBV18; the D is unclear. CDR3 bases: TGTGCCAGCTCACTATCCAGGACTTATAGTGGGTATGGCTACACCTTC. Amino acids: CASSLSRTYSGYGYTF.